These T cell receptor beta chains were read from a single sample in a study of cytomegalovirus exposure and HLA in healthy donors. The protocol was immunoSEQ multiplex PCR, while the TCRdb copy is restricted to in-frame clones and leaves out a portion. Found here are about 140,000 clones, roughly 80% of them singletons; the top ten hold roughly 7.8%. The specimen sequenced was PBMCs. Source of these receptors: a woman in her 50s in good health and CMV-seropositive. Each CDR3 is given with its conserved first and last residue. D genes are given only for firm matches. Only part of the rows carry a size: once, few, many, or a class if the clone is expanded.

CDR3 protein: CASSVEGLQETQYF; CDR3 DNA: TGTGCCAGCAGCGTAGAGGGGCTGCAAGAGACCCAGTACTTC; D gene: NA; V gene: TRBV9; clone size: NA; J gene: TRBJ2-5
CDR3 protein: CATRRDRDRVYEQYF; CDR3 DNA: TGTGCCACCAGGCGGGACCGGGACAGGGTCTACGAGCAGTACTTC; D gene: TRBD1; V gene: TRBV15; clone size: NA; J gene: TRBJ2-7
CDR3 protein: CASNTSERTSRGEQYF; CDR3 DNA: TGTGCCAGCAACACCTCCGAGAGGACGAGCAGGGGCGAGCAGTACTTC; D gene: NA; V gene: TRBV25-1; clone size: NA; J gene: TRBJ2-7
CDR3 protein: CASSLGRTTEAFF; CDR3 DNA: TGTGCCAGTAGTTTAGGTAGGACAACTGAAGCTTTCTTT; D gene: NA; V gene: TRBV28; clone size: NA; J gene: TRBJ1-1
CDR3 protein: CASRGTDPMNTEAFF; CDR3 DNA: TGTGCCAGCAGGGGGACAGATCCTATGAACACTGAAGCTTTCTTT; D gene: TRBD1; V gene: TRBV28; clone size: NA; J gene: TRBJ1-1
CDR3 protein: CASSAPLAGKGETQYF; CDR3 DNA: TGTGCCAGCAGCGCCCCCCTAGCGGGGAAAGGAGAGACCCAGTACTTC; D gene: TRBD2; V gene: TRBV9; clone size: NA; J gene: TRBJ2-5
CDR3 protein: CATSTTLSGAQYF; CDR3 DNA: TGTGCCACCAGCACTACCCTTTCCGGGGCCCAGTACTTC; D gene: NA; V gene: TRBV15; clone size: NA; J gene: TRBJ2-5
CDR3 protein: CASSLVTGVGYTF; CDR3 DNA: TGTGCCAGCAGCTTAGTGACAGGGGTTGGCTACACCTTC; D gene: TRBD1; V gene: TRBV5-6; clone size: few; J gene: TRBJ1-2
CDR3 protein: CASSTSDRWDTGELFF; CDR3 DNA: TGTGCCAGCAGCACCTCGGACAGGTGGGACACCGGGGAGCTGTTTTTT; D gene: NA; V gene: TRBV21-1; clone size: NA; J gene: TRBJ2-2
CDR3 protein: CARKTGNTEAFF; CDR3 DNA: TGTGCCAGGAAGACGGGGAACACTGAAGCTTTCTTT; D gene: NA; V gene: TRBV21-1; clone size: NA; J gene: TRBJ1-1
CDR3 protein: CASSSTGAEAFF; CDR3 DNA: TGTGCCAGCAGCTCCACGGGGGCTGAAGCTTTCTTT; D gene: NA; V gene: TRBV5-4; clone size: NA; J gene: TRBJ1-1
CDR3 protein: CASSSAADRGSYEQYF; CDR3 DNA: TGCGCCAGCAGCTCCGCAGCGGACAGAGGGTCCTACGAGCAGTACTTC; D gene: NA; V gene: TRBV5-1; clone size: NA; J gene: TRBJ2-7
CDR3 protein: CASSHPRQESTDTQYF; CDR3 DNA: TGCGCCAGCAGCCATCCCCGACAGGAGAGCACAGATACGCAGTATTTT; D gene: NA; V gene: TRBV4-1; clone size: NA; J gene: TRBJ2-3
CDR3 protein: CASSFLTRETEAFF; CDR3 DNA: TGTGCCAGCAGCTTCCTGACCCGGGAGACTGAAGCTTTCTTT; D gene: NA; V gene: TRBV7-2; clone size: NA; J gene: TRBJ1-1
CDR3 protein: CASSQEEGGVTEAFF; CDR3 DNA: TGTGCCAGCAGCCAAGAGGAGGGCGGTGTCACTGAAGCTTTCTTT; D gene: NA; V gene: TRBV4-1; clone size: few; J gene: TRBJ1-1
CDR3 protein: CASSHPGLAGHEQYF; CDR3 DNA: TGCGCCAGCAGCCACCCGGGACTAGCGGGACACGAGCAGTACTTC; D gene: TRBD2; V gene: TRBV4-1; clone size: NA; J gene: TRBJ2-7
CDR3 protein: CASSLGGALWETQYF; CDR3 DNA: TGCGCCAGCAGCTTGGGGGGAGCATTGTGGGAGACCCAGTACTTC; D gene: NA; V gene: TRBV5-1; clone size: NA; J gene: TRBJ2-5
CDR3 protein: CASKKGRPTNTGELFF; CDR3 DNA: TGTGCCAGCAAGAAGGGGCGCCCCACGAACACCGGGGAGCTGTTTTTT; D gene: NA; V gene: TRBV6-6; clone size: NA; J gene: TRBJ2-2
CDR3 protein: CAWSQGEGTDTQYF; CDR3 DNA: TGTGCCTGGAGCCAGGGCGAAGGCACAGATACGCAGTATTTT; D gene: NA; V gene: TRBV30; clone size: NA; J gene: TRBJ2-3
CDR3 protein: CASSGRGLVDEQFF; CDR3 DNA: TGTGCCAGTAGCGGCAGGGGGCTGGTGGATGAGCAGTTCTTC; D gene: TRBD1; V gene: TRBV19; clone size: NA; J gene: TRBJ2-1